Listed here is a single T cell receptor (beta chain). The assay was immunoSEQ multiplex PCR, and TCRdb's table has in-frame clones only and misses some. The sample yields about 36,000 clones, over 70% seen once. These data originate in a study of early stage breast cancer tumors. Germline CDR1 SGHTA, CDR2 FQGNSA. V lost 3 bases to trimming and J lost 3 bases, with 9 bases between them. This CDR3 has 14 residues. The source is a person in their 60s with breast cancer. V is TRBV7-2 and J is TRBJ2-1, with D unclear. The sequenced material came from blood. CDR3 coding DNA: TGTGCCAGCAGCTTGGGCGTTGGCTACAATGAGCAGTTCTTC. Residues: CASSLGVGYNEQFF.